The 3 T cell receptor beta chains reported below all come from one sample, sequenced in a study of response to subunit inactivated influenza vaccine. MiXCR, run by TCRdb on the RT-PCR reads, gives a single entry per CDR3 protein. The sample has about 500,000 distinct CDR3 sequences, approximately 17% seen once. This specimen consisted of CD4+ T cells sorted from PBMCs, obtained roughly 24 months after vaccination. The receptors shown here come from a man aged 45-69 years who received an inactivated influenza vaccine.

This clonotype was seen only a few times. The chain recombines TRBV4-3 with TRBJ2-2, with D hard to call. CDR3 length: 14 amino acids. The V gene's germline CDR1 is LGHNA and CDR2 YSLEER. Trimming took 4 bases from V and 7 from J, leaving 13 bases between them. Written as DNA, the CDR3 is TGCGCCAGCAGCCCAGGACGTACTCTCGGGGAGCTGTTTTTT. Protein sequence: CASSPGRTLGELFF.

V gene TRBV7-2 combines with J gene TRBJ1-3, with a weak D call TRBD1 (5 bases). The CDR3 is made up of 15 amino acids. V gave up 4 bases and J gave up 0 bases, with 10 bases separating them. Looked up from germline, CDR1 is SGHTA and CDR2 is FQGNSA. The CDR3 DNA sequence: TGTGCCAGCAGCTCCCGAGGGGACTCTGGAAACACCATATATTTT. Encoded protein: CASSSRGDSGNTIYF.

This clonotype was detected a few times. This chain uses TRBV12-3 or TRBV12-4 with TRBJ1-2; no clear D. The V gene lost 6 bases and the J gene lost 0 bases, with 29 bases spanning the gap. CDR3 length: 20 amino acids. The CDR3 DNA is TGTGCCAGCAGCCCCCTTGGGAACTCCGTGGGTCGACTTCCTAACTATGGCTACACCTTC. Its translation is CASSPLGNSVGRLPNYGYTF.